Each of the 16 T cell receptor beta chains below was sequenced from the same sample in a study of spatial heterogeneity in lung cancer. TCRdb re-derived calls from the 5' RACE reads in MiXCR, one entry per CDR3 protein. The sample contains some 78,000 distinct CDR3 sequences, around 7.8% of which appear only once. Time point meaning: sample taken at primary tumor resection. Here the sequenced sample was PBMCs, taken at surgery. The source is a male donor with early-stage non-small cell lung cancer.

The V gene is TRBV19, the J gene TRBJ1-3, with D tentatively TRBD1 (5 bases). CDR1 LNHDA and CDR2 SQIVND come from the germline V gene (reference sequence). Trimming took 9 bases from V and 7 from J, leaving 19 bases between them. The CDR3 runs 14 residues. The CDR3 loop reads CASSVGLNGNTIYF. The CDR3 DNA sequence: TGTGCCAGCTCGGTGGGACTCAACGGGAACACCATATATTTT.

This clonotype was recorded a few times. The rearrangement links TRBV19 to TRBJ1-2, with TRBD1 matching 8 bases. The CDR3 is 15 residues long. V gave up 1 base and J gave up 2 bases; unmatched junction bases: 3. Germline V CDR1 and CDR2: LNHDA, SQIVND (reference sequence). The CDR3 region has the DNA TGTGCCAGTAGTATAGGCGGACAGGGCAACTATGGCTACACCTTC. Translation: CASSIGGQGNYGYTF.

Turning to this clonotype: A clone one base away is much larger, so this may be a read error. The conserved phenylalanine or tryptophan is not found at the CDR3 terminus, so this likely reflects a read error. CDR3 DNA: TGTGCCAGCAGTCCAGGGTCTCGTCAGTGGTACCAAGAGACCCAGTACCTC. This codes for CASSPGSRQWYQETQYL. The chain recombines TRBV6-5 with TRBJ2-5; tentatively, D is TRBD1 (5 bases). Per the germline V gene, CDR1 is MNHEY and CDR2 is SVGAGI. Trimming left V 5 bases short and J 0 bases short, with 19 bases between. The CDR3 loop spans 17 amino acids.

This clonotype was recorded at least ten times. This rearrangement joins TRBV27 to TRBJ1-4, with 7 bases that match TRBD1. The CDR3 is made up of 12 amino acids. Losses at the gene ends were 8 bases for V and 10 bases for J; bases not matched to a gene: 7. Germline lookup yields CDR1 MNHEY and CDR2 SMNVEV (reference sequence). The DNA for the CDR3 is TGTGCCAGCCTTACGCCAGGGGGAAAACTGTTTTTT. Translated, it gives CASLTPGGKLFF.

This rearrangement joins TRBV7-8 to TRBJ2-2; D not certain. The CDR3 has 13 amino acids. V was pared by 5 bases and J by 7 bases, with 11 bases between. Per the germline V gene, CDR1 is SGHVS and CDR2 is FQNEAQ. The CDR3 coding sequence is TGTGCCAGCAGCGTTAATCTGGGCGGGGAGCTGTTTTTT. Residues: CASSVNLGGELFF.

This clonotype has at least ten counts. The gene calls are TRBV29-1 and TRBJ1-1; TRBD1 matches at 10 bases. CDR1 is SQVTM and CDR2 is ANQGSEA in the germline V gene. The CDR3 runs to 13 residues. V lost 5 bases to trimming and J lost 2 bases; unmatched junction nucleotides: 2. In DNA form, the CDR3 reads TGCAGCGTTATGACAGGGGGCAACACTGAAGCTTTCTTT. Protein sequence: CSVMTGGNTEAFF.

This clonotype was seen repeatedly, ten times or more. V usage is TRBV5-6 and J usage is TRBJ1-1; no clear D gene. Trimming left V 4 bases short and J 4 bases short, with 11 bases between. CDR3 size: 13 residues. Germline V gene lookup returns CDR1 SGHDT and CDR2 YYEEEE. The CDR3 sequence is CASSRGRGTEAFF. CDR3 bases: TGTGCCAGCAGCCGTGGACGAGGCACTGAAGCTTTCTTT. Full variable domain (outside the CDR3, taken from reference TRBV5-6 and TRBJ1-1): DAGVTQSPTHLIKTRGQQVTLRCSPKSGHDTVSWYQQALGQGPQFIFQYYEEEERQRGNFPDRFSGHQFPNYSSELNVNALLLGDSALYLCASSRGRGTEAFFGQGTRLTVV.

This clonotype has a handful of counts. The chain links TRBV20-1 to TRBJ2-5; no clear D gene. The CDR3 has 12 amino acids. Germline CDR1 reads DFQATT; CDR2 reads SNEGSKA (reference sequence). Trimming took off 6 bases at V and 2 bases at J, with 10 bases between the two ends. The chain's CDR3 is CSAWAGQETQYF. As DNA, the CDR3 is TGCAGTGCCTGGGCCGGTCAAGAGACCCAGTACTTC.

The rearrangement joins TRBV7-8 to TRBJ1-5; 9 bases fit TRBD1. V dropped 5 bases and J dropped 5; count of bases not matched to a gene: 10. CDR1 is SGHVS and CDR2 is FQNEAQ in the germline V gene. The CDR3 runs 16 residues. The DNA for the CDR3 is TGTGCCAGCAGCCTTAACCGGGACAGGGACCATCAGCCCCAGCATTTT. Its protein is CASSLNRDRDHQPQHF.

This clonotype was recorded a few times. The chain employs TRBV30 and TRBJ2-7; TRBD1 aligns across 7 bases. From germline, CDR1 is GTSNPN and CDR2 SVGIG (reference sequence). CDR3 length: 14 amino acids. V was pared by 0 bases and J by 9 bases, with 11 bases of the junction left unmatched. CDR3 amino acids: CAWSVGGLGSWQYF. The CDR3, as DNA: TGTGCCTGGAGTGTAGGGGGCCTAGGGTCATGGCAGTACTTC.

The CDR3 sequence: CASSQEAQDFYEQYF. In nucleotides, the CDR3 is TGCGCCAGCAGCCAAGAGGCCCAGGATTTCTACGAGCAGTACTTC. This chain joins TRBV4-3 and TRBJ2-7, with D unresolved. Germline V gene sequence: CDR1 LGHNA, CDR2 YSLEER. Between the trimmed V and J ends, which lost 0 bases and 3 bases, there was a span of 12 bases. This CDR3 region has 15 residues.

There are many counts of this clonotype. V gene TRBV27 combines with J gene TRBJ1-5, with D perhaps TRBD1 (6 bases). Germline V gene lookup returns CDR1 MNHEY and CDR2 SMNVEV (reference sequence). CDR3 length: 15 amino acids. V was cut by 3 bases and J by 8 bases, with 17 bases left in between. The CDR3 here is CASSLSRGFGKPQHF. The CDR3 DNA follows: TGTGCCAGCAGTTTGAGTAGGGGGTTCGGCAAGCCCCAGCATTTT.

This clonotype was detected many times. One end of the junction varies from germline; a read error may be responsible. This sequence joins TRBV27 and TRBJ2-7; tentative D call: TRBD2 (6 bases). CDR1 is MNHEY, CDR2 SMNVEV, per germline (reference sequence). This CDR3 has 13 amino acids. CDR3 sequence reads: CATSTGLFYEQYF. CDR3 nucleotide sequence: TGTGCCACCAGTACGGGACTCTTCTACGAGCAGTACTTC.

J is TRBJ2-3 and V is TRBV20-1; unclear D gene. Germline CDR1 DFQATT, CDR2 SNEGSKA (reference sequence). V was trimmed by 1 base and J by 4 bases, leaving 9 bases between them. The CDR3 sequence is 13 residues long. In DNA, the CDR3 is TGCAGTGCTAGAGGCGCCACCGCAGATACGCAGTATTTT. It encodes CSARGATADTQYF.

This clonotype showed up just a few times. The chain couples TRBV12-3 or TRBV12-4 to TRBJ1-2; D is uncertain. Trimming pared 2 bases from V and 8 bases from J, leaving 12 bases between. The CDR3 length is 13 residues. CDR3 DNA: TGTGCCAGCAGTTTACAATATCTGGGAGGCTACACCTTC. It codes for CASSLQYLGGYTF.

This clonotype was picked up many times. The chain recombines TRBV5-6 with TRBJ1-1; D is unclear. The CDR3 totals 15 residues. Germline-derived CDR1 and CDR2 are SGHDT and YYEEEE. V dropped 0 bases and J dropped 1 base, with 10 bases sitting between them. CDR3 nucleotide sequence: TGTGCCAGCAGCTTGGTGATGGCAGCGAACACTGAAGCTTTCTTT. It is translated as CASSLVMAANTEAFF.